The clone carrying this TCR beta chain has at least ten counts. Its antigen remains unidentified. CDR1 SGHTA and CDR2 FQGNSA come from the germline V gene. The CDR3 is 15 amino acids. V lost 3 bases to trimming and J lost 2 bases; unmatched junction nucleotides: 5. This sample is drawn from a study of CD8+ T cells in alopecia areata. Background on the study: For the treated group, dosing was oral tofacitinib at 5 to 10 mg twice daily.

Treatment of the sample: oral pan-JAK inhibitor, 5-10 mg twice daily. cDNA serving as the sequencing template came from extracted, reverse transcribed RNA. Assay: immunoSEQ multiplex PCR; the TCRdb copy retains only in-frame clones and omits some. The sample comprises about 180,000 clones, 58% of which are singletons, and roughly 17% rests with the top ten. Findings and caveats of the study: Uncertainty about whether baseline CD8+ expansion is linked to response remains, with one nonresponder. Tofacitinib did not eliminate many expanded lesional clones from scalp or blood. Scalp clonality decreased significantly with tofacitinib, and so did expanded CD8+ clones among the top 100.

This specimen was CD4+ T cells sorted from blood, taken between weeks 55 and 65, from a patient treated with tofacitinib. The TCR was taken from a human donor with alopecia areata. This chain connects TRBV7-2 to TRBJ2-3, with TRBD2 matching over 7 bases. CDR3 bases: TGTGCCAGCAGCTTGGCGGGGGTGACCACAGATACGCAGTATTTT. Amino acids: CASSLAGVTTDTQYF.